This T cell receptor (beta chain) was profiled in a study of graft-versus-host responses after intestinal transplantation. Broader study findings: Recipient marrow held GvH clones, some first seen in ileum or blood.

Here immunoSEQ multiplex PCR was the method, and the copy in TCRdb shows in-frame clones only, minus some. Seen here are about 54,000 clones, more than 80% observed once, and the top ten hold roughly 5.5%. Germline CDR1 SGHDT, CDR2 YYEEEE. This CDR3 is 14 amino acids long. The V and J ends lost 0 bases and 2 bases respectively, with 9 bases between them. This clone appeared a single time. Its target is not known. The receptor's source is a human patient who received an intestinal transplant, so some T cells may come from the graft donor. Sample: PBMCs, taken more than 650 days after intestinal transplant. The rearrangement joins TRBV5-6 to TRBJ2-7; either TRBD1 or TRBD2 may supply D (6 bases each). CDR3: CASSLEGGTYEQYF. CDR3 nucleotides: TGTGCCAGCAGCTTGGAGGGGGGAACCTACGAGCAGTACTTC.